One TCR beta chain is described in this entry. The antigen is undetermined. The donors were adults (healthy and HIV-negative) with no recent acute infections or vaccinations. The sample is drawn from a study of shared clonotypes between healthy human individuals. Germline CDR1 and CDR2: WSHSY and SAAADI. This CDR3 is 15 amino acids long. V was trimmed by 2 bases and J by 4 bases, leaving 12 bases between them. Notes on the study in general: The low donor count limited represented genetic and exposure-history diversity.

Sequencing used immunoSEQ multiplex PCR; TCRdb keeps in-frame clones, though not all of them. The sample holds nearly 500,000 clones; about 79% are singletons and the top ten take 10% to 15%. The chain uses TRBV10-2 and TRBJ2-1; D uncertain. The sequenced sample was PBMCs. The source is a woman in her 40s in good health. Some clones in this sample may be carry-over from other donors' samples. The DNA of the CDR3 is TGCGCCAGCAGTGAGGGGCGCGTCGGTTACAATGAGCAGTTCTTC. Protein: CASSEGRVGYNEQFF.